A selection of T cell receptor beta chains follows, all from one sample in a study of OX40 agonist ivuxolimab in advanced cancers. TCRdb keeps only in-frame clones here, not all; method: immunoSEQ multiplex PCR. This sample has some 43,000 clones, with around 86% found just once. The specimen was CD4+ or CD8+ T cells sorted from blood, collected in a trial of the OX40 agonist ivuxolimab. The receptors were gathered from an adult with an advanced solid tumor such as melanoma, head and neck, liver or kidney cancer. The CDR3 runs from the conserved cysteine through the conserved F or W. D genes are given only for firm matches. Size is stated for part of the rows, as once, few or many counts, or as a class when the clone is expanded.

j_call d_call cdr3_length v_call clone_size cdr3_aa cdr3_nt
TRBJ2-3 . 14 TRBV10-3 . CAIGDWGKTDTQYF TGTGCCATCGGTGACTGGGGAAAGACAGATACGCAGTATTTT
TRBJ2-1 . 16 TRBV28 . CASSLPGVGGRNEQFF TGTGCCAGCAGTTTGCCAGGGGTCGGGGGACGCAATGAGCAGTTCTTC
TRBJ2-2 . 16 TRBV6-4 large CASSEGVSATTGELFF TGTGCCAGCAGTGAAGGGGTTAGCGCAACCACCGGGGAGCTGTTTTTT
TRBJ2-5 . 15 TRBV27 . CASSLWAGSQETQYF TGTGCCAGCAGTTTATGGGCCGGGAGTCAGGAGACCCAGTACTTC
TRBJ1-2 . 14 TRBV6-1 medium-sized CASSEAGALYGYTF TGTGCCAGCAGTGAAGCGGGGGCCCTCTATGGCTACACCTTC
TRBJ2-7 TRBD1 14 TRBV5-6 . CASSFRDSIHEQYF TGTGCCAGCAGCTTCCGGGACAGTATTCACGAGCAGTACTTC
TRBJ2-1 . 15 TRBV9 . CASSVGIAEYNEQFF TGTGCCAGCAGCGTAGGGATAGCGGAGTACAATGAGCAGTTCTTC
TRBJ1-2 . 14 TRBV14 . CASSPGHPNYGCTF TGTGCCAGCAGCCCGGGGCATCCTAACTATGGCTGCACCTTC
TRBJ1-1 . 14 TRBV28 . CATEVGQGITEAFF TGTGCCACCGAGGTCGGGCAGGGGATCACTGAAGCTTTCTTT
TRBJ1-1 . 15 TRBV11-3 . CASSLSSSGLSEAFF TGTGCCAGCAGTTTATCGAGTTCCGGCCTCTCTGAAGCTTTCTTT
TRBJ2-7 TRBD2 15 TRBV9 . CASSVGSAGGYEQYF TGTGCCAGCAGCGTAGGCTCAGCGGGAGGATACGAGCAGTACTTC
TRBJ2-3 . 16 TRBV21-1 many CASSLKRELVADTQYF TGTGCCAGCAGCCTAAAGCGGGAGTTGGTGGCAGATACGCAGTATTTT
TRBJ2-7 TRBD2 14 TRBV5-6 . CASSQSGRVNEQYF TGTGCCAGCAGCCAGAGCGGGAGGGTAAACGAGCAGTACTTC
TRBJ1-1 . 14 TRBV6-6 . CASTLTAVNTEAFF TGTGCCAGCACCCTGACAGCGGTGAACACTGAAGCTTTCTTT
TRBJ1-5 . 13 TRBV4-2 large CASSHVTSGTQHF TGTGCCAGCAGCCACGTTACATCAGGGACCCAGCATTTT
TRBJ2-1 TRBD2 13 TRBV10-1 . CASSLAGYNEQFF TGCGCCAGCAGCCTAGCGGGCTACAATGAGCAGTTCTTC
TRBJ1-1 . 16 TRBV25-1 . CASNKKGFGINTEAFF TGTGCCAGCAACAAAAAGGGGTTTGGGATAAACACTGAAGCTTTCTTT
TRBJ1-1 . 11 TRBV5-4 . CASSLGIEAFF TGTGCCAGCAGCTTGGGAATTGAAGCTTTCTTT
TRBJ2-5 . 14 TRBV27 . CASTGVSDQETQYF TGTGCCAGCACCGGGGTTTCTGATCAAGAGACCCAGTACTTC
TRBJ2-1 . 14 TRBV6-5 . CASSSIRGANEQFF TGTGCCAGCAGTTCGATCCGGGGAGCCAATGAGCAGTTCTTC
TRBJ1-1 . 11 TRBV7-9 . CATTLGGEAFF TGTGCCACCACCCTGGGGGGTGAAGCTTTCTTT
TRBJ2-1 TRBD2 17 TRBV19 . CASRDFTSGSFHNEQFF TGTGCCAGTAGGGACTTTACTAGCGGGAGTTTCCACAATGAGCAGTTCTTC
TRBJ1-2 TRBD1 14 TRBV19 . CASSMSQGSNGYTF TGTGCCAGTAGTATGTCACAGGGGAGTAATGGCTACACCTTC
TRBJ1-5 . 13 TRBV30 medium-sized CAWSVQANQPQHF TGTGCCTGGAGTGTACAGGCAAATCAGCCCCAGCATTTT
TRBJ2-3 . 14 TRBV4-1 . CASTDGSSTDTQYF TGCGCCAGCACCGACGGGTCTAGCACAGATACGCAGTATTTT
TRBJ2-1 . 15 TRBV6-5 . CASSYSPTGSNEQFF TGTGCCAGCAGTTACTCCCCGACAGGCAGCAATGAGCAGTTCTTC
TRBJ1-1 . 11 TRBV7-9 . CASSSITEAFF TGTGCCAGCAGCTCAATCACGGAAGCTTTCTTT
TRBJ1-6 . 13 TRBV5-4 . CASSFGDTSPLHF TGTGCCAGCAGCTTTGGGGATACTTCACCCCTCCACTTT
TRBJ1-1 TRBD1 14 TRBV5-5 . CASSLGQGATEAFF TGTGCCAGCAGCTTGGGACAGGGGGCAACTGAAGCTTTCTTT
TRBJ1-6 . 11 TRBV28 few CASSSGSPLHF TGTGCCAGCAGTTCTGGATCACCCCTCCACTTT
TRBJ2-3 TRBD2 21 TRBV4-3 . CASSQPLPGLAGDGPTDTQYF TGCGCCAGCAGCCAACCCCTACCGGGACTAGCGGGTGATGGGCCCACAGATACGCAGTATTTT
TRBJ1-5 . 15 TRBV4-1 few CASSQRTGSNQPQHF TGCGCCAGCAGCCAACGGACGGGAAGCAATCAGCCCCAGCATTTT
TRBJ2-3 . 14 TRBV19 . CASSIDLGTDTQYF TGTGCCAGTAGTATAGATCTGGGCACAGATACGCAGTATTTT
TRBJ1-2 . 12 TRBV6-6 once CAGGGLGFGYTF TGTGCCGGGGGGGGACTTGGCTTCGGCTACACCTTC
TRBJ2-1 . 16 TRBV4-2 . CASSQDNSALYNEQFF TGTGCCAGCAGCCAAGATAATAGCGCCCTATACAATGAGCAGTTCTTC
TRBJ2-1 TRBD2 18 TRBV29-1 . CSVSADSGRAEIYNEQFF TGCAGCGTTTCGGCCGATAGCGGGAGGGCCGAGATTTACAATGAGCAGTTCTTC
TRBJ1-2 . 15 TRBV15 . CATSGDLTGLRGYTF TGTGCCACCAGTGGCGATTTAACGGGGTTGAGGGGCTACACCTTC
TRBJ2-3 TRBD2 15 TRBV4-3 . CASSRVLAAGMEQYF TGCGCCAGCAGCCGCGTACTAGCGGCAGGCATGGAGCAGTATTTT
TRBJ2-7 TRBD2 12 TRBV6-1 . CATSGILYEQYF TGTGCCACAAGCGGGATTCTATACGAGCAGTACTTC
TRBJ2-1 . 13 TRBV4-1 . CASSQESGDEQFF TGCGCCAGCAGCCAAGAGTCAGGGGATGAGCAGTTCTTC
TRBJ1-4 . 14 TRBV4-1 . CASSKGKGVEKLFF TGCGCCAGCAGCAAGGGCAAGGGGGTTGAAAAACTGTTTTTT
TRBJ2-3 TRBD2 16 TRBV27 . CASTEGLAGGTDTQYF TGTGCCAGCACCGAGGGACTAGCGGGGGGCACAGATACGCAGTATTTT
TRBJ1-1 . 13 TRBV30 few CAWSVLENTEAFF TGTGCCTGGAGTGTACTAGAGAACACTGAAGCTTTCTTT